The clone carrying this T cell receptor (beta chain) was counted many times. Germline lookup yields CDR1 SNHLY and CDR2 FYNNEI. The CDR3 loop spans 14 amino acids. V lost 2 bases and J 2 bases, leaving 7 bases between the germline ends. This entry is derived from a study of T cells in Graves' hyperthyroidism and ophthalmopathy. Stable Graves' hyperthyroidism meant no ophthalmopathy progression within 18 months. Researchers amplified the TCR beta CDR3 regions from RNA transcripts. The HTBI primer set was used in a first-round RT-PCR of the TCR CDR3. TCRdb analysed the multiplex PCR reads with MiXCR anew, one entry per CDR3 protein. The top ten clones hold around 9.2% of a sample with around 350,000 distinct CDR3 sequences, roughly 13% of them seen once.

Sequenced input: blood. The source is a woman under 30 with Graves' hyperthyroidism. This chain connects TRBV2 to TRBJ2-1; no definite D call. This CDR3 is CASSESSPYNEQFF. The CDR3 DNA reads as TGTGCCAGCAGTGAATCTTCCCCCTACAATGAGCAGTTCTTC.